Reported below is one T cell receptor beta chain. CDR1 and CDR2 (germline): SGHDN, FVKESK. CDR3 length equals 14 residues. Trimming cost V 6 bases and J 1 base, with 9 bases left between them. Participant reports of clinical history set cohort assignment. This specimen comes from a study of blood T cell repertoires in COVID-19. Background on the study: The analysed material was cDNA or gDNA that came from T cells, B-cell-depleted T cells, or PBMCs.

Method: immunoSEQ multiplex PCR; TCRdb's copy keeps in-frame clones and lacks some. The repertoire holds 160,000 or so clones, with 80% as singletons. The chain is built from TRBV14 and TRBJ2-2; weak D call: TRBD1 (5 bases). Material: PBMCs or T cells enriched from blood (not recorded which). The sequence was collected from a man aged 35-49 years who had recovered from COVID-19. The CDR3 protein is CASRKQENTGELFF. DNA for the CDR3: TGTGCCAGCAGGAAACAGGAGAACACCGGGGAGCTGTTTTTT.